A single T cell receptor beta chain is shown here with its context. This CDR3 has 12 residues. V shed 5 bases and J shed 7 bases, with 9 bases lying between them. Germline assignment: CDR1 LNHDA and CDR2 SQIVND (reference sequence). In TCRdb, the 5' RACE reads were re-called with MiXCR into one record per CDR3 protein. The sample lists more than 150,000 distinct CDR3 sequences, 18% occurring once. This sample is part of a study of T-cell memory formation after mild COVID-19. Sequenced input: PBMCs or a T cell subset sorted from them (not recorded which). This sequence joins TRBV19 and TRBJ2-1; D is uncertain. This clonotype was sampled from a man aged 18 to 29 who had mild COVID-19 (a few samples of this study predate the infection). Cell type and time point are not known. The CDR3 DNA follows: TGTGCCAGTAGTGTTCGGACGAATGAGCAGTTCTTC. The encoded protein is CASSVRTNEQFF.